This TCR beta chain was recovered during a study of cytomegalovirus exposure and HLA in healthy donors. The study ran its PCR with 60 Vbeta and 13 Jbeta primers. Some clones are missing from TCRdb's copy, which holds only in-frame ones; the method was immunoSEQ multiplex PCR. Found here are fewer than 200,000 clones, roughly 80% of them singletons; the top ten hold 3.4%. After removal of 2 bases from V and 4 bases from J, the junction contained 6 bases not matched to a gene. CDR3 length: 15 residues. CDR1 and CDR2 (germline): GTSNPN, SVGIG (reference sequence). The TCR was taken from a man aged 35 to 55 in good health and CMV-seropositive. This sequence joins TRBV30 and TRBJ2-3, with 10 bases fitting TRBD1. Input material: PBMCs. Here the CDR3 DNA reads TGTGCCTGGAGTTTGACAGGGGGCGCCGCAGATACGCAGTATTTT. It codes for CAWSLTGGAADTQYF.